This T cell receptor (beta chain) is drawn from a study of cytomegalovirus exposure and HLA in healthy donors listed by TCRdb under 2017. Describing the broader study: In an earlier analysis of 587 of the donors, approximately 300 Gb of sequence data and 90 million to 120 million unique TCR beta sequences from 180 million or so T cells were reported. Across 398 genotyped donors of the cohort, an average of about 240,000 unique TCR beta nucleotide sequences per donor were sequenced, and roughly 20% of those sequences were non-productive. A later genetic analysis took genome-wide SNP genotypes for about 65% of the 666 donors and used that subset as a discovery cohort. In the later analysis, no new phenotypic data were used to find candidate immune exposures; instead, reliance was placed on TCR beta sequences and their occurrence across donors. A later analysis re-examined previously published TCR beta repertoires from over 500 donors and added high-resolution HLA genotyping to investigate patterns of TCR occurrence. A separate validation cohort of 100 to 150 different subjects was used in addition to the roughly 700-subject first cohort. Typing coverage varied by locus: roughly 620-630 donors for A, B, C, DRB1 and DQB1; approximately 560 for DQA1; about 600 for DPA1; about 450 for DPB1. The genetic ancestry cluster associated with self-reported Caucasian donors included 81% of the roughly 360 genotyped donors. The study combined high-throughput TCR immunosequencing, statistical association of individual TCRs with disease status, and machine learning to predict cytomegalovirus infection status. The study was designed to test whether signatures of past pathogen exposure could be identified by cataloging public T cell receptors. Roughly 300 gigabases of sequencing data and 70 million to 100 million unique TCR sequences were included in an early release covering about 620 HLA-typed donors. Donor age, sex, ethnicity and CMV serostatus were compiled alongside the repertoire data. The study profiled the T cell repertoires of fewer than 850 subjects by immunosequencing and related them to cytomegalovirus serostatus. HLA typing included class I and class II loci at four-digit resolution. An earlier analysis of 450 to 750 of the donors used high-throughput TCR beta sequencing to judge whether each TCR beta V gene segment behaved as functional or pseudogenic. All discovery cohort repertoires had been generated on a single sequencing platform. About five DR-DQ haplotypes were treated as single units for association and clustering because of strong linkage in the cohort. Broader findings and caveats from the paper: Broadly in line with IMGT annotations, most TCR beta V segments showed up in productive rearrangements about 87% or about 30% of the time in an earlier analysis of 450 to 750 of the donors. Across donors, most TCR sequences were observed very rarely, whereas some public TCRs were present in many individuals. In the study, around 160 TCR beta chains were listed as associated with cytomegalovirus. A later genetic analysis reported fewer N-insertions in productive TCRs among donors in an Asian-associated ancestry cluster than the roughly 720-donor mean. In a later analysis, HLA-associated TCR beta chains showed more clonal expansion and lower generation probabilities than non-associated chains that were equally common. At a false discovery rate of 0.05, a later analysis linked approximately 18,000 TCR beta sequences to specific HLA alleles. In a later analysis, the rate of TCR association differed among HLA loci, with DRB1 alleles having the most associated TCRs and HLA-C alleles having the fewest. In a later analysis, several top co-occurrence clusters were reported to appear linked to parvovirus B19, influenza, CMV and Epstein-Barr virus. This cohort had only TCR beta chains sequenced, and the lack of alpha or paired-chain data limited which features could be detected. The only immune exposure information available for the cohort was CMV serostatus. In vitro tests confirmed that a few of the cytomegalovirus-associated TCR beta chains recognize cytomegalovirus antigens. A later genetic analysis associated a missense DCLRE1C variant with V-gene and J-gene trimming of TCR beta chains, and an independent cohort replicated the association. The authors suggested that the approach could potentially be generalized to other disease states and immunological phenotypes. The presence/absence analyses assumed that sequencing depth was roughly uniform across donors, and that assumption may not be true. According to a later analysis, most CMV-associated TCR beta chains appeared to be HLA-restricted, and the HLA associations seemed to be driven largely by CMV exposure. Because counts were too low, more than 15 rarely observed V segments, including chromosome 9 orphons, were left out of the earlier analysis of over 550 of the donors. Some IMGT-functional V segments, including TRBV6-2 and TRBV6-3, could not be told apart with the 87-base-pair reads, so those segments were excluded. When HLA alleles, especially DR and DQ, strongly co-occurred, attributing TCR associations to individual alleles was difficult. The classifier was reported to diagnose cytomegalovirus status with high specificity and sensitivity in both the original cohort and the validation cohort. A further reported finding was that TCR beta sequences accurately predicted the HLA-A and HLA-B alleles for most subjects in the first cohort. Linkage disequilibrium might explain the correlated functional status among segregating V segments, but an unknown experimental factor could not be excluded. The sequencing pipeline was judged likely to have produced a cluster of highly shared sequence variants as a technical artifact. Because some donors lacked HLA typing at each locus, the association tests relied only on the typed subset.

The cohort consisted of 600 or so healthy bone marrow donors. At the time of sampling, all cohort members were nominally healthy, though unrecorded immune exposures were likely present. The donor tested CMV seronegative, placing the donor among the 300 to 400 seronegative members of the cohort. Every donor gave a peripheral blood sample, and the peripheral blood mononuclear cells from that sample were used for TCR beta sequencing. Genomic DNA extraction from the blood cell samples was performed with the Qiagen DNeasy Blood Extraction Kit. Preparation of the library involved the immunoSEQ multiplex PCR assay. For the multiplex PCR, a mixture combining 60 forward primers for TCR Vbeta segments and 13 reverse primers for TCR Jbeta segments was used. The CDR3 region of rearranged TCR beta genes was amplified from genomic DNA with a multiplex PCR assay. The amplified TCR beta libraries were sequenced on the Illumina HiSeq System as 87-base-pair reads. On the authors' methods: Across the 666 repertoires, a later analysis counted some 81 million unique TCR beta chains, 9 million to 14 million of which were shared by at least two donors. To remove PCR and sequencing errors, raw reads were error-corrected and collapsed into unique sequences using a nearest-neighbor algorithm that merged closely related sequences. To assign V, D and J gene segments, CDR3 sequences were aligned to IMGT reference sequences. For a sequence to be retained, at least a six-nucleotide match to both a V gene segment and a J gene segment was required. Rearrangements were classified as productive when the CDR3 lacked stop codons and remained in frame with V and J, and all other rearrangements were classified as non-productive. Following IMGT convention, CDR3 was defined as the stretch from the second conserved V-encoded cysteine to the conserved J-encoded phenylalanine. The earlier analysis of about 610 of the donors excluded any sequence lacking an unambiguous match to a single V gene segment. In an earlier analysis of approximately 560 of the donors, a V segment was called functional when productive rearrangements were above 56.7%, and segregating when the standard deviation between donors exceeded 5%. To diagnose cytomegalovirus status from the catalog of TCR beta chain sequences, a statistical classification framework was built. In a later analysis, V and J genes were assigned by comparing TCR nucleotide sequences against IMGT/GENE-DB human TR gene sequences. A later analysis assigned CDR3 sequences and most-parsimonious VDJ recombination scenarios with the TCRdist pipeline. A later analysis defined each TCR beta chain by its CDR3 amino acid sequence plus V-gene family, and excluded reads lacking a unique V-gene family. As a way to deal with suspected cross-contamination and a sequencing artifact, a later analysis dropped 450 to 600 nucleotide sequences that were highly shared and had low generation probability. For each public chain, a later analysis derived a clonal expansion index from normalized ranks of inferred template counts within each repertoire. A later analysis computed generation probabilities with a VDJ recombination model fitted to out-of-frame rearrangements, and checked the results against IGoR. A later analysis scored TCR-TCR, TCR-HLA and TCR-CMV co-occurrence with hypergeometric tests, applying a repertoire-size bias correction to TCR pairs. In a later analysis, false discovery rates were estimated by permuting HLA or CMV assignments 20 times. In a later analysis, co-occurring TCRs were grouped using DBSCAN, and TCRdist sequence similarity was added for clustering within HLA-allele-positive subsets. Repertoires with fewer than 30,000 or more than 120,000 public chains were left out of co-occurrence clustering, as were a handful of repertoires with anomalous nucleotide sharing. TCRdb took over this immuneACCESS table, retaining in-frame rearrangements with V and J assigned. Such tables are incomplete; in checked studies, under half of the missing clones stem from an unresolved V gene, and the remainder is unexplained. The V and J calls and clone size are taken from that table; D and trimming were inferred from the DNA. The sample table contains around 76,000 clones; only one count was recorded for around 81% of them. The ten top clones hold roughly 1.7% of the sample.

About this clone: Its antigen remains unidentified. No much larger clone exists at a distance of one base, and base qualities are not known.

The germline V gene encodes CDR1 SGHDN and CDR2 FVKESK. Trimming accounts for 6 bases at V and 7 bases at J, while the number of junction bases matched to no gene is 4. Including the terminal cysteine and phenylalanine, the CDR3 comprises 14 residues. Only the CDR3 part of the read is kept: 42 bases, read in frame from the first base. The TCR originated in a middle-aged man in good health and CMV-seronegative. Recombination linked TRBV14 to TRBJ2-1, with 12 bases aligning to TRBD2. Sequencing was performed on PBMCs. This receptor carries the CDR3 CASSPTSGRNEQFF. At the DNA level, the sequence is TGTGCCAGCAGTCCGACTAGCGGGAGAAATGAGCAGTTCTTC.